This TCR beta chain comes out of a study of persistence of HIV-infected CD4 T cells. About this clone itself: What it recognizes is unknown.

Stimulation used 10 ug/mL lysate from CMV-infected fibroblasts. Sorting of responding CD4+ T cells relied on upregulated CD40 ligand together with CD69. Germline V gene lookup returns CDR1 SGHRS and CDR2 YFSETQ. The V segment lost 3 bases and the J segment 1 base; nucleotides outside the gene matches: 11. The CDR3 sequence is 17 residues long. Sequencing used immunoSEQ version 4 in survey mode. Profiled with immunoSEQ multiplex PCR; TCRdb holds only in-frame clones, not every one. The table records about 16,000 clones, about 65% of them present only once. The input for sequencing was CD4+ T cells sorted from PBMCs after approximately 20-hour stimulation, taken from a patient who received antiretroviral therapy. The clonotype comes from an adult woman with HIV who was CMV-seropositive. J is TRBJ1-2 and V is TRBV5-1; 8 bases map to TRBD1. The CDR3 reads CASSSRQGSLLNYGYTF. The CDR3 region has the DNA TGCGCCAGCAGCTCCCGACAGGGGAGTCTCCTTAACTATGGCTACACCTTC.